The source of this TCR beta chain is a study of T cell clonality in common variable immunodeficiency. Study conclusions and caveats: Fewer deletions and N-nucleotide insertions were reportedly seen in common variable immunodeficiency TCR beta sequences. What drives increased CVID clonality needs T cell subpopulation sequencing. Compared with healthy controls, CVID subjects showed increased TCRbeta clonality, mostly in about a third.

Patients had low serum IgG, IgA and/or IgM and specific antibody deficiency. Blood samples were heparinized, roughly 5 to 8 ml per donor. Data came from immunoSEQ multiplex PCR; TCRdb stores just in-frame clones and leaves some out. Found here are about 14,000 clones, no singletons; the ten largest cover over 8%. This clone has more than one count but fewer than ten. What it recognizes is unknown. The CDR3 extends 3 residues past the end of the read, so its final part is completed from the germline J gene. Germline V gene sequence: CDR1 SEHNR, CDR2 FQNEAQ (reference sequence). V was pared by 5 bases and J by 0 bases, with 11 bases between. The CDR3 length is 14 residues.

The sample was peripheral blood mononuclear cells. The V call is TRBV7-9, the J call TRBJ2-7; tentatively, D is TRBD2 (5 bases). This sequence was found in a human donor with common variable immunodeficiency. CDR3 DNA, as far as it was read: TGTGCCAGCAGCCCCGGACTGAGCTCCTACGAG. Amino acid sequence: CASSPGLSSYE. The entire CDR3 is CASSPGLSSYEQYF.